The T cell receptor beta chain described here comes from a study of CD8 T cells in Susac syndrome. Study overall: Patients with Susac syndrome were therapy-naive, treated with corticosteroids, or treated with intravenous immunoglobulin alone when blood was collected. Findings and caveats of the study: The CD4+ T cell repertoires from Susac syndrome exhibited no clonal expansion.

A remark on this clonotype: Its antigen is unidentified.

Random hexamers served to reverse transcribe about 0.5 to 1 ug RNA. Across 54 Vbeta and 13 Jbeta, immunoSEQ multiplex PCR amplified TCR beta CDR3. Each CDR3 protein is one row after TCRdb ran MiXCR on the immunoSEQ multiplex PCR reads. This sample carries about 150,000 distinct CDR3 sequences, 90% to 95% of them seen once, and the ten largest clones take 0.15% to 0.2%. The clonotype was recovered from a human donor with Susac syndrome. What was sequenced was CD4+ T cells from PBMCs.

The CDR3 nucleotides are TGCAGTGCTTCGTCCCGGGACAGGGGACCTTACTATGGCTACACCTTC. This gives the protein CSASSRDRGPYYGYTF. This chain links TRBV20-1 with TRBJ1-2; TRBD1 matches at 10 bases. The CDR3 totals 16 residues. The germline V gene has CDR1 DFQATT and CDR2 SNEGSKA (reference sequence). The V gene end was trimmed by 5 bases and the J gene end by 3 bases; junction bases not matched to a gene: 12.